The rows below give T cell receptor beta chains drawn from one sample of a study of neurological immune-mediated disorders. TCRdb used MiXCR to reprocess the 5' RACE reads, holding one entry per CDR3 protein. The profile shows approximately 130,000 distinct CDR3 sequences, roughly 3.1% of them singletons. Sequencing was carried out using PBMCs. All receptors derive from a woman under 40 with multiple sclerosis. CDR3s include the opening cysteine and the closing phenylalanine or tryptophan. Fields, in order: V gene, J gene, D gene, clone size, CDR3 protein, CDR3 DNA. A D gene is named only where the DNA matches it firmly. Expanded clones are given a class, and other clones once, few, many or no size at all.

V gene: TRBV6-5; J gene: TRBJ1-1; D gene: -; clone size: many; CDR3 protein: CASSYSILQGRAFF; CDR3 DNA: TGTGCCAGCAGTTACTCGATCTTACAGGGACGGGCTTTCTTT
V gene: TRBV10-3; J gene: TRBJ1-2; D gene: -; clone size: -; CDR3 protein: CAISVGGDLYGYTF; CDR3 DNA: TGTGCCATCAGTGTGGGGGGGGACCTCTATGGCTACACCTTC
V gene: TRBV20-1; J gene: TRBJ1-2; D gene: -; clone size: many; CDR3 protein: CSARDPANYGYTF; CDR3 DNA: TGCAGTGCTAGGGACCCCGCTAACTATGGCTACACCTTC
V gene: TRBV9; J gene: TRBJ2-3; D gene: TRBD1; clone size: many; CDR3 protein: CASSEEGDRLTDTQYF; CDR3 DNA: TGTGCCAGCAGCGAGGAGGGGGACAGGCTCACAGATACGCAGTATTTT
V gene: TRBV20-1; J gene: TRBJ1-1; D gene: TRBD1; clone size: many; CDR3 protein: CSARDSQGAAEAFF; CDR3 DNA: TGCAGTGCTAGAGATAGTCAGGGGGCGGCTGAAGCTTTCTTT
V gene: TRBV6-1; J gene: TRBJ2-2; D gene: -; clone size: many; CDR3 protein: CASIQGTNTGELFF; CDR3 DNA: TGTGCCAGCATCCAGGGGACGAACACCGGGGAGCTGTTTTTT
V gene: TRBV5-1; J gene: TRBJ2-5; D gene: -; clone size: many; CDR3 protein: CASSADWRGRDQYF; CDR3 DNA: TGCGCCAGCAGCGCGGACTGGCGGGGTCGGGACCAGTACTTC
V gene: TRBV20-1; J gene: TRBJ2-1; D gene: -; clone size: many; CDR3 protein: CSARRQTSNEQFF; CDR3 DNA: TGCAGTGCTAGACGGCAGACTAGCAATGAGCAGTTCTTC
V gene: TRBV5-1; J gene: TRBJ1-1; D gene: -; clone size: many; CDR3 protein: CASSWSMNTEAFF; CDR3 DNA: TGCGCCAGCAGTTGGTCGATGAACACTGAAGCTTTCTTT
V gene: TRBV27; J gene: TRBJ2-1; D gene: -; clone size: many; CDR3 protein: CASSYDISSYNEQFF; CDR3 DNA: TGTGCCAGCAGTTACGACATCTCAAGCTACAATGAGCAGTTCTTC
V gene: TRBV6-5; J gene: TRBJ2-1; D gene: -; clone size: many; CDR3 protein: CASSDDGEFYNEQFF; CDR3 DNA: TGTGCCAGCTCCGACGACGGAGAGTTCTACAATGAGCAGTTCTTC
V gene: TRBV7-9; J gene: TRBJ1-5; D gene: -; clone size: many; CDR3 protein: CASSFDTQPQHF; CDR3 DNA: TGTGCCAGCAGCTTTGATACTCAGCCCCAGCATTTT
V gene: TRBV11-2; J gene: TRBJ1-6; D gene: -; clone size: many; CDR3 protein: CASSLDPQLYNSPLHF; CDR3 DNA: TGTGCCAGCAGCTTAGACCCACAGCTATATAATTCACCCCTCCACTTT
V gene: TRBV5-1; J gene: TRBJ1-2; D gene: -; clone size: many; CDR3 protein: CASSLDGLGGYTF; CDR3 DNA: TGCGCCAGCAGCTTGGACGGGTTAGGTGGCTACACCTTC
V gene: TRBV5-1; J gene: TRBJ2-1; D gene: TRBD2; clone size: many; CDR3 protein: CASSSGLAGGLGTYNEQFF; CDR3 DNA: TGCGCCAGCAGCTCCGGACTAGCGGGGGGCCTAGGGACCTACAATGAGCAGTTCTTC
V gene: TRBV5-1; J gene: TRBJ2-5; D gene: -; clone size: many; CDR3 protein: CASSLGRETQYF; CDR3 DNA: TGCGCCAGCAGCTTGGGCAGAGAGACCCAGTACTTC
V gene: TRBV3-1; J gene: TRBJ2-4; D gene: TRBD1; clone size: many; CDR3 protein: CASSYNRDRRNIQYF; CDR3 DNA: TGTGCCAGCAGTTACAACCGGGACAGGCGGAACATTCAGTACTTC
V gene: TRBV9; J gene: TRBJ2-2; D gene: -; clone size: many; CDR3 protein: CASSGPGPELFF; CDR3 DNA: TGTGCCAGCAGCGGACCCGGGCCAGAGCTGTTTTTT
V gene: TRBV12-3/TRBV12-4; J gene: TRBJ1-5; D gene: -; clone size: many; CDR3 protein: CASSFRVNQPQHF; CDR3 DNA: TGTGCCAGCAGTTTCAGGGTTAATCAGCCCCAGCATTTT
V gene: TRBV7-9; J gene: TRBJ1-4; D gene: -; clone size: many; CDR3 protein: CASSPFSDGRLFF; CDR3 DNA: TGTGCCAGCAGCCCCTTCTCAGACGGACGATTGTTTTTT
V gene: TRBV27; J gene: TRBJ2-2; D gene: TRBD2; clone size: many; CDR3 protein: CASSSKRAGGLSGELFF; CDR3 DNA: TGTGCCAGCAGTTCGAAGCGAGCGGGAGGGCTCTCCGGGGAGCTGTTTTTT
V gene: TRBV9; J gene: TRBJ1-1; D gene: -; clone size: many; CDR3 protein: CASSFTVNTEAFF; CDR3 DNA: TGTGCCAGCAGCTTTACTGTGAACACTGAAGCTTTCTTT
V gene: TRBV20-1; J gene: TRBJ2-3; D gene: TRBD2; clone size: many; CDR3 protein: CSARDPAGAPDTQYF; CDR3 DNA: TGCAGTGCTAGAGACCCAGCGGGGGCGCCAGATACGCAGTATTTT
V gene: TRBV20-1; J gene: TRBJ1-1; D gene: -; clone size: many; CDR3 protein: CSATAGEGIGAFF; CDR3 DNA: TGCAGTGCTACAGCAGGGGAGGGAATCGGAGCTTTCTTT
V gene: TRBV7-2; J gene: TRBJ2-5; D gene: -; clone size: many; CDR3 protein: CASSSTLGYQETQYF; CDR3 DNA: TGTGCCAGCAGCTCCACCCTGGGATACCAAGAGACCCAGTACTTC
V gene: TRBV20-1; J gene: TRBJ1-1; D gene: -; clone size: many; CDR3 protein: CSARSRLHTEAFF; CDR3 DNA: TGCAGTGCTAGATCCCGACTCCACACTGAAGCTTTCTTT
V gene: TRBV7-2; J gene: TRBJ1-6; D gene: TRBD1; clone size: many; CDR3 protein: CASSLRGGQSDSPLHF; CDR3 DNA: TGTGCCAGCAGCCTCAGGGGGGGACAGTCGGATTCACCCCTCCACTTT
V gene: TRBV20-1; J gene: TRBJ1-4; D gene: -; clone size: many; CDR3 protein: CSVRRHPNEKLFF; CDR3 DNA: TGCAGTGTTCGCCGCCACCCCAATGAAAAACTGTTTTTT
V gene: TRBV5-1; J gene: TRBJ2-1; D gene: -; clone size: many; CDR3 protein: CASSGTEGGRVPSSYNEQFF; CDR3 DNA: TGCGCCAGCAGCGGAACCGAGGGGGGAAGGGTCCCCAGCTCCTACAATGAGCAGTTCTTC
V gene: TRBV12-3/TRBV12-4; J gene: TRBJ1-5; D gene: -; clone size: many; CDR3 protein: CASSPIGGVGIQPQHF; CDR3 DNA: TGTGCCAGCAGTCCGATCGGGGGAGTAGGGATCCAGCCCCAGCATTTT
V gene: TRBV6-5; J gene: TRBJ1-2; D gene: TRBD1; clone size: -; CDR3 protein: CASSKGTGGQYGYTF; CDR3 DNA: TGTGCCAGCAGTAAGGGGACAGGGGGTCAGTATGGCTACACCTTC
V gene: TRBV27; J gene: TRBJ2-3; D gene: TRBD2; clone size: many; CDR3 protein: CASSLLLAGPTDTQYF; CDR3 DNA: TGTGCCAGCAGTTTACTCCTAGCGGGACCCACAGATACGCAGTATTTT
V gene: TRBV5-1; J gene: TRBJ2-3; D gene: -; clone size: many; CDR3 protein: CASSLDQGHGTQYF; CDR3 DNA: TGCGCCAGCAGCTTGGATCAGGGGCACGGTACGCAGTATTTT
V gene: TRBV27; J gene: TRBJ1-6; D gene: TRBD1; clone size: -; CDR3 protein: CASSIRQGNSPLHF; CDR3 DNA: TGTGCCAGCAGTATCAGACAGGGCAATTCACCCCTCCACTTT
V gene: TRBV6-2/TRBV6-3; J gene: TRBJ2-2; D gene: TRBD1; clone size: many; CDR3 protein: CASSLPGQGATGELFF; CDR3 DNA: TGTGCCAGCAGCTTACCGGGACAGGGGGCCACCGGGGAGCTGTTTTTT